These 23 T cell receptor beta chains were all obtained from the same sample, sequenced in a study of T cell repertoires in aging, cancer and after chemotherapy. TCR beta rearrangements were amplified from peripheral blood genomic DNA. Rearranged V-D-J TRB sequences were amplified with a mixed TRB-A/B primer pool. TCRdb recomputed calls from the multiplex PCR reads with MiXCR, one row per CDR3 protein. The table records roughly 6,000 distinct CDR3 sequences, 25% to 35% of them present only once. What was sequenced was blood. Receptor source: a human donor in good health.

The chain recombines TRBV20-1 with TRBJ1-1; the match to TRBD1 covers 7 bases. The CDR3 has 13 amino acids. V was pared by 6 bases and J by 0 bases, with 4 bases of the junction left unmatched. The germline gives CDR1 DFQATT, CDR2 SNEGSKA (reference sequence). The CDR3 reads CSAIDRVNTEAFF. CDR3 DNA: TGCAGTGCCATTGACAGGGTGAACACTGAAGCTTTCTTT.

A remark on this clonotype: A read error is possible here, since a much larger clone lies one base away. No DNA is shown, since the ends of the CDR3 on it are uncertain; the CDR3 is the one TCRdb lists. The chain has TRBV19 and TRBJ2-6. The CDR3 length is 15 residues, termini included. Germline V CDR1 and CDR2: LNHDA, SQIVND (reference sequence). The CDR3 protein is CASNSVGSGANVLIF.

Points on this clonotype: One end of the junction varies from germline; a read error may be responsible. This sequence joins TRBV5-6 and TRBJ2-7; perhaps TRBD1 as D (8 bases). The CDR3 length is 15 residues. CDR1 SGHDT and CDR2 YYEEEE come from the germline V gene. CDR3 sequence: CASSLGGDRPYEQYF. For the CDR3, the DNA is TGCGCCAGCAGCTTGGGGGGGGACAGGCCCTACGAGCAGTACTTC.

This clonotype was seen a few times. The J gene is TRBJ1-1, the V gene TRBV11-3; no firm D call. Trimming removed 5 bases from V and 1 base from J, with 8 bases in between. The V gene's germline CDR1 is SGHNT and CDR2 YENEEA. This CDR3 comprises 13 residues. CDR3 nucleotides: TGTGCCAGCAGCCCGACGGCGAACACTGAAGCTTTCTTT. Amino acid sequence: CASSPTANTEAFF.

In this sample, this clonotype is medium-sized. This sequence joins TRBV29-1 and TRBJ2-2, with TRBD2 matching 7 bases. CDR3 length equals 14 residues. The V segment lost 1 base and the J segment 4 bases; nucleotides outside the gene matches: 3. Germline CDR1 SQVTM, CDR2 ANQGSEA. CDR3 loop: CSVEGGGFTGELFF. The CDR3 DNA reads as TGCAGCGTTGAAGGCGGGGGATTCACCGGGGAGCTGTTTTTT.

This clonotype is medium-sized in the sample. The rearrangement links TRBV27 to TRBJ2-3; D call uncertain. Germline CDR1 MNHEY, CDR2 SMNVEV (reference sequence). Trimming pared 5 bases from V and 6 bases from J, leaving 12 bases between. This CDR3 has 13 amino acids. The CDR3 protein is CASSPQTVDTQYF. The CDR3 bases are TGTGCCAGCAGTCCACAGACGGTGGATACGCAGTATTTT.

The V call is TRBV7-6, the J call TRBJ2-7; possible D gene TRBD2, 6 bases. CDR1 SGHVS and CDR2 FNYEAQ come from the germline V gene. Trimming shortened V by 1 base and J by 4 bases, and 8 bases separated the two germline ends. This CDR3 has 13 amino acids. The CDR3 DNA sequence: TGTGCCAGCAGCTTAGGGCGGGGTTACGAGCAGTACTTC. Translating it yields CASSLGRGYEQYF.

This clonotype was found a few times. This chain uses TRBV5-4 with TRBJ2-7; D gene unclear. The CDR3 is made up of 13 amino acids. Germline V gene data show CDR1 as SGHNT and CDR2 as YYREEE (reference sequence). V was cut by 1 base and J by 7 bases, with 12 bases left in between. For the CDR3, the DNA is TGTGCCAGCAGCTTGCCAGGCCTTGGGGAGCAGTACTTC. It specifies CASSLPGLGEQYF.

This clonotype was observed a single time. This chain links TRBV12-3 or TRBV12-4 with TRBJ1-1; D is perhaps TRBD1 (5 bases). CDR3 size: 12 residues. V lost 3 bases and J 5 bases, leaving 7 bases between the germline ends. For the CDR3, the DNA is TGTGCCAGCAGTTTGGGACTAACTGAAGCTTTCTTT. It yields the protein CASSLGLTEAFF.

In this sample, this clonotype turned up a few times. This chain joins TRBV5-4 and TRBJ2-3; 8 nucleotides agree with TRBD1. The CDR3 is 15 residues long. Looked up from germline, CDR1 is SGHNT and CDR2 is YYREEE (reference sequence). The ends lost 3 bases at V and 2 bases at J; junction bases unmatched: 5. CDR3 in amino acids: CASSSGTGNTDTQYF. The CDR3 nucleotides read TGTGCCAGCAGCTCAGGGACAGGAAACACAGATACGCAGTATTTT.

This chain's CDR3 is CAWSVLAATNEKLFF. The CDR3 nucleotides read TGTGCCTGGAGTGTACTGGCCGCAACTAATGAAAAACTGTTTTTT. This chain joins TRBV30 and TRBJ1-4; D not resolved. This CDR3 has 15 amino acids. CDR1 is GTSNPN, CDR2 SVGIG, per germline (reference sequence). The V end was cut by 0 bases, the J end by 0 bases, with 8 bases between.

V gene TRBV28 combines with J gene TRBJ2-1; TRBD1 matches 10 bases. Germline assignment: CDR1 MDHEN and CDR2 SYDVKM. Trimming at V came to 6 bases and at J to 8 bases, leaving 7 bases not matched to a gene. The CDR3 length is 14 residues. This CDR3 reads CASRFLGQGDEQFF. CDR3 nucleotides: TGTGCCAGCAGATTCCTTGGACAGGGGGATGAGCAGTTCTTC.

This clonotype ranks as medium-sized (0.01 to 0.1%). The chain employs TRBV18 and TRBJ2-5, with a tentative D call TRBD1 (6 bases). Germline values: CDR1 KGHSH, CDR2 LQKENI. Trimming removed 2 bases from V and 3 bases from J, with 10 bases in between. CDR3 length: 14 residues. The CDR3 loop reads CASSPTRTEETQYF. The CDR3 bases are TGTGCCAGCTCACCAACAAGGACAGAAGAGACCCAGTACTTC. Based on the CDR3 plus reference TRBV18 and TRBJ2-5, the full variable domain is NAGVMQNPRHLVRRRGQEARLRCSPMKGHSHVYWYRQLPEEGLKFMVYLQKENIIDESGMPKERFSAEFPKEGPSILRIQQVVRGDSAAYFCASSPTRTEETQYFGPGTRLLVL.

This clonotype is medium-sized. The V gene is TRBV6-1, the J gene TRBJ2-3; 13 nucleotides match TRBD2. The CDR3 runs to 15 residues. Germline CDR1 is MNHNS and CDR2 is SASEGT. J lost 4 bases, V lost 2 bases, and 0 bases had no gene match. The CDR3 reads CASSETSGGADTQYF. The DNA for the CDR3 is TGTGCCAGCAGTGAAACTAGCGGGGGGGCAGATACGCAGTATTTT.

CDR3 loop: CASSYSGITYNSPLHF. CDR3 in DNA: TGTGCCAGCAGTTACTCGGGCATAACCTATAATTCACCCCTCCACTTT. The chain joins TRBV6-5 to TRBJ1-6; no definite D call. Trimming took 0 bases from V and 2 from J, leaving 8 bases between them. The CDR3 extends over 16 amino acids. Germline V gene sequence: CDR1 MNHEY, CDR2 SVGAGI.

The chain has TRBV6-5 and TRBJ2-5, with 9 bases aligning to TRBD1. The V and J ends lost 5 bases and 4 bases, in that order; junction bases with no gene match: 5. In germline, CDR1 is MNHEY, CDR2 SVGAGI. CDR3 length equals 14 residues. Here the CDR3 reads CASSETGGVETQYF. The CDR3 DNA reads TGTGCCAGCAGTGAAACAGGGGGCGTAGAGACCCAGTACTTC.

This clonotype rates as medium-sized. The chain recombines TRBV19 with TRBJ1-1; D is unresolved. The CDR3 extends over 12 amino acids. Trimming cost V 1 base and J 8 bases, with 8 bases left between them. Germline V lookup: CDR1 LNHDA, CDR2 SQIVND (reference sequence). The CDR3 protein is CASSIGWQEAFF. Here the CDR3 DNA reads TGTGCCAGTAGTATAGGGTGGCAGGAAGCTTTCTTT. Full variable domain (missing parts from reference TRBV19 and TRBJ1-1): DGGITQSPKYLFRKEGQNVTLSCEQNLNHDAMYWYRQDPGQGLRLIYYSQIVNDFQKGDIAEGYSVSREKKESFPLTVTSAQKNPTAFYLCASSIGWQEAFFGQGTRLTVV.

This clonotype is medium-sized. The chain has TRBV19 and TRBJ1-5, with a tentative D call TRBD1 (5 bases). The V gene's germline CDR1 is LNHDA and CDR2 SQIVND (reference sequence). V was clipped by 10 bases and J by 2 bases, with 12 bases between them. This CDR3 has 13 amino acids. The CDR3 spells CATTRDGNQPQHF. CDR3 sequence (DNA): TGTGCCACTACCCGGGACGGCAATCAGCCCCAGCATTTT. The full variable domain, with the rest looked up from reference TRBV19 and TRBJ1-5, is DGGITQSPKYLFRKEGQNVTLSCEQNLNHDAMYWYRQDPGQGLRLIYYSQIVNDFQKGDIAEGYSVSREKKESFPLTVTSAQKNPTAFYLCATTRDGNQPQHFGDGTRLSIL.

The chain joins TRBV20-1 to TRBJ1-1; D is unresolved. The CDR3 extends over 13 amino acids. The germline V and J ends were trimmed by 3 bases and 0 bases, with 8 bases remaining between them. Germline V lookup: CDR1 DFQATT, CDR2 SNEGSKA (reference sequence). The CDR3 region is CSARPRMNTEAFF. Written as DNA, the CDR3 is TGCAGTGCTAGGCCCCGTATGAACACTGAAGCTTTCTTT.

In DNA form, the CDR3 reads TGTGCCAGCAGTGAGGGGCAGGATGGAAACACCATATATTTT. This translates into CASSEGQDGNTIYF. This chain joins TRBV6-1 and TRBJ1-3, with D tentatively TRBD1 (5 bases). The germline V gene has CDR1 MNHNS and CDR2 SASEGT. This CDR3 spans 14 amino acids. V shed 3 bases and J shed 3 bases, with 9 bases lying between them.

Written as DNA, the CDR3 is TGTGCCAGCAGTCGGGAGGACAATGAGCAGTTCTTC. This encodes CASSREDNEQFF. The V gene is TRBV28, the J gene TRBJ2-1, with TRBD2 matching 7 bases. Germline V lookup: CDR1 MDHEN, CDR2 SYDVKM. V gave up 5 bases and J gave up 5 bases; unmatched junction bases: 0. This CDR3 spans 12 amino acids. Full variable domain (rest looked up from reference TRBV28 and TRBJ2-1): DVKVTQSSRYLVKRTGEKVFLECVQDMDHENMFWYRQDPGLGLRLIYFSYDVKMKEKGDIPEGYSVSREKKERFSLILESASTNQTSMYLCASSREDNEQFFGPGTRLTVL.

This clonotype was counted between two and nine times. The J gene is TRBJ2-3, the V gene TRBV15; 9 nucleotides match TRBD1. CDR3 length: 16 amino acids. V dropped 1 base and J dropped 3; count of bases not matched to a gene: 5. Germline V gene lookup returns CDR1 LNHNV and CDR2 YYDKDF (reference sequence). The CDR3 nucleotides are TGTGCCACCAGCAGAGGGCAGGGACAGGGTACAGATACGCAGTATTTT. Translating gives CATSRGQGQGTDTQYF.

By frequency in the sample, this clonotype is medium-sized. This chain uses TRBV30 with TRBJ2-7; unclear D gene. V was shortened by 0 bases and J by 7 bases, with 10 bases between the two germline ends. The CDR3 is 12 residues long. CDR1 and CDR2 (germline): GTSNPN, SVGIG (reference sequence). The DNA of the CDR3 is TGTGCCTGGAGTGTTTCACTTTGGGAGCAGTACTTC. Residues: CAWSVSLWEQYF.